Listed below are T cell receptor beta chains from one sample, sequenced in a study of control samples from healthy donors and cancer patients. Method: immunoSEQ multiplex PCR; TCRdb's copy keeps in-frame clones and lacks some. The top ten hold more than 8% of the sample, which has some 20,000 clones, around 90% seen once. The sequencing sample was made of PBMCs. Receptor source: a woman aged 60 to 75 with head and neck cancer. CDR3s include the opening cysteine and the closing phenylalanine or tryptophan. Fields, in order: CDR3 DNA, CDR3 protein, CDR3 length, J gene, clone size, D gene, V gene. D genes are given only for firm matches. Size values are once, few and many counts, or a class for expanded clones, and some rows have none.

TGTGCCAGCAGAACTAGGGGGACAGGGGGCCGGCAGCCCCAGCATTTT | CASRTRGTGGRQPQHF | 16 | TRBJ1-5 | - | TRBD1 | TRBV28
TGTGCCAGCAGCCTTGGTCTGGGAGGCTCCTACGAGCAGTACTTC | CASSLGLGGSYEQYF | 15 | TRBJ2-7 | once | - | TRBV7-6
TGTGCCAGCAGCTCTGGGGGTGAGCGGCAGAAGAACACTGAAGCTTTCTTT | CASSSGGERQKNTEAFF | 17 | TRBJ1-1 | - | - | TRBV7-9
TGTGCCAGCAGCTTTGGGATGAACACTGAAGCTTTCTTT | CASSFGMNTEAFF | 13 | TRBJ1-1 | - | - | TRBV7-9
TGTGCCAGCTTTTCGTGGAACACTGAAGCTTTCTTT | CASFSWNTEAFF | 12 | TRBJ1-1 | - | - | TRBV27
TGTGCCAGCAGCGAAGACAGCCGATCAGGGGGCTCTGGAAACACCATATATTTT | CASSEDSRSGGSGNTIYF | 18 | TRBJ1-3 | few | TRBD1 | TRBV7-2
TGTGCCAGCGCTACAGGGGGCTACGAGCAGTACTTC | CASATGGYEQYF | 12 | TRBJ2-7 | - | TRBD1 | TRBV28
TGTGCCAGCAGCCGACAAACCCCGAACACTGAAGCTTTCTTT | CASSRQTPNTEAFF | 14 | TRBJ1-1 | - | - | TRBV11-3
TGTGCCAGCAGCTCCCGGTTTGAAGGGCAGTTCTTC | CASSSRFEGQFF | 12 | TRBJ2-1 | - | - | TRBV7-2
TGTGCCACCAGTGGATTAGCGGGAGGGCCGGTCGATGAGCAGTTCTTC | CATSGLAGGPVDEQFF | 16 | TRBJ2-1 | - | TRBD2 | TRBV24-1
TGTGCCAGCAGTACCGCCGGCCGAGGAGAAGCTTTCTTT | CASSTAGRGEAFF | 13 | TRBJ1-1 | - | - | TRBV2
TGCGCCAGCAGCCAAGAAGACAGTCACGTAAATCAGCCCCAGCATTTT | CASSQEDSHVNQPQHF | 16 | TRBJ1-5 | once | - | TRBV4-1
TGCGCCAGCAGCGCCAGGACTAGAATTAGCGACGAGCAGTACTTC | CASSARTRISDEQYF | 15 | TRBJ2-7 | - | TRBD2 | TRBV5-1
TGTGCCAGCAGCACTAGACAGGGGGCGAACTACGAGCAGTACTTC | CASSTRQGANYEQYF | 15 | TRBJ2-7 | - | TRBD1 | TRBV5-4
TGTGCCAGCAGCAAATTCAACAGGGATCCGAACTACGAGCAGTACTTC | CASSKFNRDPNYEQYF | 16 | TRBJ2-7 | - | - | TRBV21-1
TGCAGCGCTCAGGGGAGTCCACCCTACGAGCAGTACTTC | CSAQGSPPYEQYF | 13 | TRBJ2-7 | - | - | TRBV29-1
TGTGCCAGCAGCCTTCAGAACACTGAAGCTTTCTTT | CASSLQNTEAFF | 12 | TRBJ1-1 | few | - | TRBV5-4
TGTGCCATCAGTGGGGAGTCCGAGCAGTACTTC | CAISGESEQYF | 11 | TRBJ2-7 | - | - | TRBV10-3
TGTGCCAGCAGTCAGTTAGCGAAACCCTACGAGCAGTACTTC | CASSQLAKPYEQYF | 14 | TRBJ2-7 | - | - | TRBV27
TGTGCCAGCACTTTAGGGAGTGACGAGCAGTTCTTC | CASTLGSDEQFF | 12 | TRBJ2-1 | - | - | TRBV12-3/TRBV12-4
TGCGCCAGCAGTGATCCAGGAGGAGAGAGAACTGAAGCTTTCTTT | CASSDPGGERTEAFF | 15 | TRBJ1-1 | - | - | TRBV10-2
TGTGCCAGCAGCCCCTCGTCTGGAGTCCACGAGCAGTACTTC | CASSPSSGVHEQYF | 14 | TRBJ2-7 | few | - | TRBV14
TGTGCCAGCAGTCAAGACATCTACGAGCAGTACTTC | CASSQDIYEQYF | 12 | TRBJ2-7 | - | - | TRBV2
TGTGCCAGCAGCCAAGATCGTAGGCAGGCAGAGGACATTCAGTACTTC | CASSQDRRQAEDIQYF | 16 | TRBJ2-4 | - | - | TRBV3-1/TRBV3-2
TGTGCCAGCAGCTTGGGGACTAGCGGGAGGTACCTTAGGGAGCAGTACTTC | CASSLGTSGRYLREQYF | 17 | TRBJ2-7 | - | TRBD2 | TRBV5-6
TGTGCCAGCAGCTTAGATCTTACTAGCGGGGTGTTCTTC | CASSLDLTSGVFF | 13 | TRBJ2-1 | - | TRBD2 | TRBV11-2
TGTGCCAGCAGGGGATACTTCTACAATGAGCAGTTCTTC | CASRGYFYNEQFF | 13 | TRBJ2-1 | - | - | TRBV25-1
TGTGCCAGCATAAACCGAAACAATCAGCCCCAGCATTTT | CASINRNNQPQHF | 13 | TRBJ1-5 | - | - | TRBV6-5